Listed below are T cell receptor beta chains from one sample, sequenced in a study of technical replicates of blood from several donors. Clones were sequenced by immunoSEQ multiplex PCR, and TCRdb holds only the in-frame ones, with some missing. Of some 81,000 clones in the sample, 75% to 95% are singletons; the top ten hold around 0.24%. The sample taken for sequencing was T cells isolated from PBMCs. Receptors were obtained from a human donor in good health. Each CDR3 is given without its conserved first and last residue. The order of the fields is CDR3 protein, J gene, V gene, clone size. For some rows the clone size is stated as once, few or many, or as a class when expanded; others skip it.

CDR3: ASRSAGTENTEAF
J: TRBJ1-1
V: TRBV6-5
size: -

CDR3: ASSFSGKSTEAF
J: TRBJ1-1
V: TRBV7-2
size: once

CDR3: ASSPGSRLAVSYGYT
J: TRBJ1-2
V: TRBV18
size: once

CDR3: ASTDPGGANYGYT
J: TRBJ1-2
V: TRBV7-9
size: -

CDR3: SVAGLAGGDTQY
J: TRBJ2-3
V: TRBV29-1
size: -

CDR3: ASSEKSGEVGNEQF
J: TRBJ2-1
V: TRBV10-1
size: -

CDR3: ASTTDTKYTGELF
J: TRBJ2-2
V: TRBV9
size: -

CDR3: SGVRQGPSDEQY
J: TRBJ2-7
V: TRBV29-1
size: -

CDR3: ASSFPMSSGANVLT
J: TRBJ2-6
V: TRBV19
size: few

CDR3: ASSLGGGNTEAF
J: TRBJ1-1
V: TRBV11-3
size: few

CDR3: ASIGGMNTEAF
J: TRBJ1-1
V: TRBV2
size: -

CDR3: ASSPRGGSGANVLT
J: TRBJ2-6
V: TRBV11-3
size: -

CDR3: ASSAIGTGSEAF
J: TRBJ1-1
V: TRBV2
size: few

CDR3: ASSSGLAGDEQY
J: TRBJ2-7
V: TRBV7-9
size: once

CDR3: ASSYRTGTGHGYT
J: TRBJ1-2
V: TRBV6-5
size: -

CDR3: ASSEAPRGDGGYT
J: TRBJ1-2
V: TRBV2
size: -

CDR3: ASSLKWPVSTEAF
J: TRBJ1-1
V: TRBV21-1
size: few

CDR3: ASSFRGFHEKLF
J: TRBJ1-4
V: TRBV5-8
size: -

CDR3: ASSYGVAGGSGELF
J: TRBJ2-2
V: TRBV6-5
size: -

CDR3: ASSREQSYTEAF
J: TRBJ1-1
V: TRBV7-9
size: -

CDR3: ASSVGQWDNEQY
J: TRBJ2-7
V: TRBV9
size: -

CDR3: ARLGSGANVLT
J: TRBJ2-6
V: TRBV6-1
size: -

CDR3: ASSPLARGTGELF
J: TRBJ2-2
V: TRBV5-4
size: -

CDR3: ASRSGTTGPT
J: TRBJ1-2
V: TRBV2
size: -

CDR3: ASSDTMGGVAPQH
J: TRBJ1-5
V: TRBV6-1
size: -

CDR3: ASSSIPTSTDTQY
J: TRBJ2-3
V: TRBV27
size: -

CDR3: ASSPTSGSTSQY
J: TRBJ2-7
V: TRBV7-8
size: -

CDR3: ASSAWTGRNIQY
J: TRBJ2-4
V: TRBV19
size: -

CDR3: ASSETGNSNQPQH
J: TRBJ1-5
V: TRBV2
size: once

CDR3: ASSLDRGITDTQY
J: TRBJ2-3
V: TRBV13
size: -

CDR3: ASSMDDSHGNTIY
J: TRBJ1-3
V: TRBV5-1
size: -

CDR3: ASSLAGQGVNEKLF
J: TRBJ1-4
V: TRBV7-9
size: -

CDR3: ASSDDRGVYEQY
J: TRBJ2-7
V: TRBV2
size: -

CDR3: ASSPARDRVSNEQF
J: TRBJ2-1
V: TRBV18
size: -

CDR3: ANGGLPQETQY
J: TRBJ2-5
V: TRBV11-2
size: -

CDR3: ASSKFSGGATGELF
J: TRBJ2-2
V: TRBV7-3
size: -

CDR3: ASSGLRGRYNEQF
J: TRBJ2-1
V: TRBV2
size: once

CDR3: ATGGTSSYNEQF
J: TRBJ2-1
V: TRBV15
size: few

CDR3: ASSLERLAGAGETQY
J: TRBJ2-5
V: TRBV5-1
size: -

CDR3: ASSAGVGTDTQY
J: TRBJ2-3
V: TRBV11-2
size: -

CDR3: ASSELALNTGELF
J: TRBJ2-2
V: TRBV10-1
size: -

CDR3: ASSQLRGNYGYT
J: TRBJ1-2
V: TRBV4-1
size: -

CDR3: ASSFPGGTSNTEAF
J: TRBJ1-1
V: TRBV13
size: few

CDR3: ATSRDRGAHTEAF
J: TRBJ1-1
V: TRBV15
size: -

CDR3: ASSDPASGFIEQY
J: TRBJ2-7
V: TRBV6-1
size: -

CDR3: ASPRARDRGGEQY
J: TRBJ2-7
V: TRBV5-1
size: -